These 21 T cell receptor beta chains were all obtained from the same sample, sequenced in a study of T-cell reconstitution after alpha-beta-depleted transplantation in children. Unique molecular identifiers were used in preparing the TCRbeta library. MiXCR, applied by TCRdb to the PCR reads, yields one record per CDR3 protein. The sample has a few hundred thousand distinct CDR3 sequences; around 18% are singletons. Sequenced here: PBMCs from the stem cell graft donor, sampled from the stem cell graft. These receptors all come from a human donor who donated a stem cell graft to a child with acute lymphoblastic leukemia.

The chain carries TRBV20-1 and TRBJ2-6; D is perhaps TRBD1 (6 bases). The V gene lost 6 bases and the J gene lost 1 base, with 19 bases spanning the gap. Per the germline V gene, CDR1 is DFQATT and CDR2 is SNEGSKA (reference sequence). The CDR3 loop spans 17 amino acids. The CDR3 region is CSAQRGGRRSGANVLTF. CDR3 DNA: TGCAGTGCCCAGAGAGGGGGAAGGCGGTCTGGGGCCAACGTCCTGACTTTC.

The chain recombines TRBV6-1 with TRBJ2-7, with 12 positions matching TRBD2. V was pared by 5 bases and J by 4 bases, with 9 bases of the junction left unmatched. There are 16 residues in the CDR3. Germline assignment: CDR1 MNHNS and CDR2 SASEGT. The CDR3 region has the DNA TGTGCCAGCAGTCAAATCCGGGGACTAGCGGGTTACGAGCAGTACTTC. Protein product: CASSQIRGLAGYEQYF.

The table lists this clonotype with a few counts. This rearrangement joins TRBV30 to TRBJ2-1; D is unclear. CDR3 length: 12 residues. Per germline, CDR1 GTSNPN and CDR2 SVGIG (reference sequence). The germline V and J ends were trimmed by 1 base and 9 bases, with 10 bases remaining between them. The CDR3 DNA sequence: TGTGCCTGGAGTGGCTCCGTTACTGAGCAGTTCTTC. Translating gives CAWSGSVTEQFF.

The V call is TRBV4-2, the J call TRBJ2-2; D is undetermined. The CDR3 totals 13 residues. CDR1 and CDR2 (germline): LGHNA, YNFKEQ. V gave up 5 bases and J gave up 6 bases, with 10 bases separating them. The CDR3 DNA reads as TGTGCCAGCAGCACTGGGGTTCCCGGGGAGCTGTTTTTT. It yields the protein CASSTGVPGELFF.

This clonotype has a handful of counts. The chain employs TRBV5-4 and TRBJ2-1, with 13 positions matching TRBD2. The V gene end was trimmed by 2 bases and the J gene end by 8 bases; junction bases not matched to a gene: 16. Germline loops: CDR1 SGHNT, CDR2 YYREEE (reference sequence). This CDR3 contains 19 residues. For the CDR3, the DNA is TGTGCCAGCAGCTTCGGACTAGCGGGAGTTGCCAGTATTTCACATGAGCAGTTCTTC. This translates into CASSFGLAGVASISHEQFF.

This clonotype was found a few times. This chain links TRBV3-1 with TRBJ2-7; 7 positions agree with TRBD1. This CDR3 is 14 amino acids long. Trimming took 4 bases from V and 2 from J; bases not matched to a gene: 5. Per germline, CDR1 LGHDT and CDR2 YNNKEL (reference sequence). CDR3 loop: CASSPGQLAYEQYF. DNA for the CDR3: TGTGCCAGCAGCCCGGGACAGCTAGCCTACGAGCAGTACTTC.

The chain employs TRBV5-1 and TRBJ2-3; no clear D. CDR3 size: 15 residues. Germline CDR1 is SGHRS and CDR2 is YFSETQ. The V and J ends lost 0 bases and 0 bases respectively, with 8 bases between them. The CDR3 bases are TGCGCCAGCAGCTTGGGGGTTGGAAGCACAGATACGCAGTATTTT. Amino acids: CASSLGVGSTDTQYF. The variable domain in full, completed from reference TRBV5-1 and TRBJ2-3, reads KAGVTQTPRYLIKTRGQQVTLSCSPISGHRSVSWYQQTPGQGLQFLFEYFSETQRNKGNFPGRFSGRQFSNSRSEMNVSTLELGDSALYLCASSLGVGSTDTQYFGPGTRLTVL.

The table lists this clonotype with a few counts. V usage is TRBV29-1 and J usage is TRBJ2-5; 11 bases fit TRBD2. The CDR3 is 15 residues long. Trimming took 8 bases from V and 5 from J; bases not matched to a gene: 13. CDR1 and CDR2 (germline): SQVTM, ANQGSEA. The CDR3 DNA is TGCAGCTCCCTAGGGCTAGCGGGAGGTGGGGAGACCCAGTACTTC. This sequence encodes CSSLGLAGGGETQYF.

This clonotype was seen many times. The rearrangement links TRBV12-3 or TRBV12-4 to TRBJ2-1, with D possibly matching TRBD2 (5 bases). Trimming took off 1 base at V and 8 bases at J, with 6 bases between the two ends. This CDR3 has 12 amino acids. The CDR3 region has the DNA TGTGCCAGCAGTTTAGGGGGAGATGAGCAGTTCTTC. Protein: CASSLGGDEQFF.

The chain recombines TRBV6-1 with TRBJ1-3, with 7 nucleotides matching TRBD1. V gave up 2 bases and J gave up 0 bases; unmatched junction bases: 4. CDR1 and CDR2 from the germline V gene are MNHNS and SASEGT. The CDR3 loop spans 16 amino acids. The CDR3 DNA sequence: TGTGCCAGCAGTGAAAACTGGACAGGCTCTGGAAACACCATATATTTT. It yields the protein CASSENWTGSGNTIYF.

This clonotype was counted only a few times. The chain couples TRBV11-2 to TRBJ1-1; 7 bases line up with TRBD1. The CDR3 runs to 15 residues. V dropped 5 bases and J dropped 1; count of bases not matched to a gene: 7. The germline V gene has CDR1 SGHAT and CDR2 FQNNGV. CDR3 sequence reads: CASSLRTGENTEAFF. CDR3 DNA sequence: TGTGCCAGCAGCCTTAGAACAGGGGAGAACACTGAAGCTTTCTTT. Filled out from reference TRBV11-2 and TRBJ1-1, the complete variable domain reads EAGVAQSPRYKIIEKRQSVAFWCNPISGHATLYWYQQILGQGPKLLIQFQNNGVVDDSQLPKDRFSAERLKGVDSTLKIQPAKLEDSAVYLCASSLRTGENTEAFFGQGTRLTVV.

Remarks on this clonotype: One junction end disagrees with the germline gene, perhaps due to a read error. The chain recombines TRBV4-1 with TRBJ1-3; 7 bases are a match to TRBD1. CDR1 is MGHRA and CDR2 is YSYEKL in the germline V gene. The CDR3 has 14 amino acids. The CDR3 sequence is CASQKGANGTTIYF. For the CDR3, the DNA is TGCGCCAGTCAGAAGGGGGCAAATGGAACCACCATATATTTT.

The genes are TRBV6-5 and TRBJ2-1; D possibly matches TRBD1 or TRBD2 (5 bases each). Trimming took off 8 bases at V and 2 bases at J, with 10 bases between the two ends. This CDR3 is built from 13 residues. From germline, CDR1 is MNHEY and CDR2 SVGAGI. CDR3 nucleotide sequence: TGTGCCAGCGGCCCGGGGCCCTACAATGAGCAGTTCTTC. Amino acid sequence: CASGPGPYNEQFF.

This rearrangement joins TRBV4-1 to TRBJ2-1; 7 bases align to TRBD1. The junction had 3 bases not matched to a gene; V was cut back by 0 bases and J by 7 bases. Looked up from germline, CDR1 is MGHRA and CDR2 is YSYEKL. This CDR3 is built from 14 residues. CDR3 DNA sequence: TGCGCCAGCAGCCAAGACCCCAGGGGGAATGAGCAGTTCTTC. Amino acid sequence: CASSQDPRGNEQFF.

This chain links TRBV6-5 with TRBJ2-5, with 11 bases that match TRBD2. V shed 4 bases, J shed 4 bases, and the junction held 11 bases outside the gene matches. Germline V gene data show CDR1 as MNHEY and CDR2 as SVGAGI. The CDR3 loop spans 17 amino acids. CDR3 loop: CASSSRGLAVQRETQYF. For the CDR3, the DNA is TGTGCCAGCAGTTCTAGGGGACTAGCGGTCCAGAGAGAGACCCAGTACTTC.

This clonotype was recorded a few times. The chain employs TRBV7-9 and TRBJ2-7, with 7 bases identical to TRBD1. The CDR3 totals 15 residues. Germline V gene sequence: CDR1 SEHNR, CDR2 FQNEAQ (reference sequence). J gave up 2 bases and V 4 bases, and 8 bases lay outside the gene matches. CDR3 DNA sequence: TGTGCCAGCAGCTCAGGACAGGACGAAACCTACGAGCAGTACTTC. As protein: CASSSGQDETYEQYF.

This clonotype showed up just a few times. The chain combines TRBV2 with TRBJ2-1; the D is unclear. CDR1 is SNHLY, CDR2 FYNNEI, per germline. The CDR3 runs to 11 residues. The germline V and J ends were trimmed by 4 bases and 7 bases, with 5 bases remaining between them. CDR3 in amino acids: CASSGSNEQFF. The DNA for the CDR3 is TGTGCCAGCAGTGGGTCGAATGAGCAGTTCTTC.

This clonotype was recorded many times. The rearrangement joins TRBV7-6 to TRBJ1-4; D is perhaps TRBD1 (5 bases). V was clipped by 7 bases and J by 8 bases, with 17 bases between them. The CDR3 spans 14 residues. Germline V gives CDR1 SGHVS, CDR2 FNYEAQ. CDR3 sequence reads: CASTPGGVGEKLFF. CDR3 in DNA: TGTGCCAGCACCCCCGGGGGGGTAGGCGAAAAACTGTTTTTT.

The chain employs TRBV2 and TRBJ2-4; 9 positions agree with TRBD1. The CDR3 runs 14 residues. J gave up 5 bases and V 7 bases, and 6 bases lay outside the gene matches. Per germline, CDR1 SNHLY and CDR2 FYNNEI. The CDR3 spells CASTTGGYENIQYF. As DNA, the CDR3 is TGTGCCAGCACGACAGGGGGTTATGAAAACATTCAGTACTTC.

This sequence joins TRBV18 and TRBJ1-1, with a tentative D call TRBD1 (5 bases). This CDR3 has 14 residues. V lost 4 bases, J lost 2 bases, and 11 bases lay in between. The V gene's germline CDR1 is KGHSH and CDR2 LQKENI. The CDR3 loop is CASSRDRANTEAFF. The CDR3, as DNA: TGTGCCAGCTCACGTGACAGAGCCAACACTGAAGCTTTCTTT.

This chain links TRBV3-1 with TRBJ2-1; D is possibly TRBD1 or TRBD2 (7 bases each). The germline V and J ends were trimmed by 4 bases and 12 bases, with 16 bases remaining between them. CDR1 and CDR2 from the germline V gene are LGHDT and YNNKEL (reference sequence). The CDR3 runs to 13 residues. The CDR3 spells CASSRDTGEGQFF. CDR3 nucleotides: TGTGCCAGCAGCCGAGATACAGGGGAGGGGCAGTTCTTC.